This T cell receptor beta chain was retrieved from a study of blood T cell repertoires in COVID-19. Data came from immunoSEQ multiplex PCR; TCRdb stores just in-frame clones and leaves some out. The top ten hold less than 9% of the sample, which has roughly 200,000 clones, approximately 89% seen once. Trimming cost V 1 base and J 6 bases; bases outside gene matches: 5. This CDR3 contains 14 residues. Germline CDR1 and CDR2: SGHTA and FQGTGA. Sequences were obtained from peripheral blood. This clonotype was sampled from a woman aged 60-75 years with acute or convalescent COVID-19. The chain joins TRBV7-3 to TRBJ1-2; 7 bases are a match to TRBD1. DNA for the CDR3: TGTGCCAGCAGCTTAAGGGCAGGGGGTGATGGCTACACCTTC. Translation: CASSLRAGGDGYTF.